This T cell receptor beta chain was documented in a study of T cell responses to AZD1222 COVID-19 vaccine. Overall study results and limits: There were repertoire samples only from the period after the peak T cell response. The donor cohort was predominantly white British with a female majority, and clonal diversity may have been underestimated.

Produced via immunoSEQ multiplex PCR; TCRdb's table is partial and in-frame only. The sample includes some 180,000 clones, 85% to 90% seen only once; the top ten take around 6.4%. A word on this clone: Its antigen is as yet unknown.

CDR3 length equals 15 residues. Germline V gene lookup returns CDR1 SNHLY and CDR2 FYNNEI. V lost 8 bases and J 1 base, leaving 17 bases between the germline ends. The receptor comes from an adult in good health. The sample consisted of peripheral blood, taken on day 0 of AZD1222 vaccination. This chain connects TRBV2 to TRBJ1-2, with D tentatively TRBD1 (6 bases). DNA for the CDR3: TGTGCCAGCCTCTACGGGGGGCGAGATAACTATGGCTACACCTTC. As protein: CASLYGGRDNYGYTF. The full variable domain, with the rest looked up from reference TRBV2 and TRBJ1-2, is EPEVTQTPSHQVTQMGQEVILRCVPISNHLYFYWYRQILGQKVEFLVSFYNNEISEKSEIFDDQFSVERPDGSNFTLKIRSTKLEDSAMYFCASLYGGRDNYGYTFGSGTRLTVV.